The following is a TCR beta chain sequence with its context. The data were obtained in a study of blood T cells in healthy people across ages. Next came a second PCR, run for 7 to 11 cycles, which used a sample-barcoded 5' primer along with a J-beta primer mix. TCRdb re-called the 5' RACE reads through MiXCR, storing one row per CDR3 protein. This sample carries about 720,000 distinct CDR3 sequences, 22% of them seen once, and the ten largest clones take less than 25%. There are 13 residues in the CDR3. V shed 10 bases and J shed 5 bases, with 18 bases lying between them. Germline V CDR1 and CDR2: MGHRA, YSYEKL.

The chain combines TRBV4-1 with TRBJ2-7; D tentatively reads TRBD1 or TRBD2 (6 bases each). This receptor was identified in a man in his 70s in good health. The specimen sequenced was blood. The CDR3 spells CATQGGILNEQYF. In DNA form, the CDR3 reads TGCGCCACCCAAGGGGGGATCTTAAACGAGCAGTACTTC.